This TCR beta chain was documented in a study of T cell responses to AZD1222 COVID-19 vaccine. About this clone itself: Its matching antigen is unknown.

Study-level points and caveats: Most donors were white British and more were female, and clonal diversity was possibly underestimated. It was only a handful of AZD1222 recipients who were seropositive at baseline.

Profiling relied on immunoSEQ multiplex PCR, and the TCRdb table lists in-frame clones only, not all of them. Among about 120,000 clones listed, roughly 91% were seen once. The sequence came from an adult who received the AZD1222 COVID-19 vaccine. The sample here was peripheral blood, taken 28 days after the second AZD1222 dose.

Here the CDR3 reads CASSYLRQSSGNTIYF. CDR3 sequence (DNA): TGTGCCAGCAGTTACTTACGACAGTCCTCTGGAAACACCATATATTTT. The rearrangement uses TRBV6-5 and TRBJ1-3, with D possibly matching TRBD1 (5 bases). This CDR3 is 16 amino acids long. CDR1 is MNHEY and CDR2 is SVGAGI in the germline V gene. V was shortened by 1 base and J by 0 bases, with 10 bases between the two germline ends.